This TCR beta chain was sequenced during a study of human T cells and chemical hapten exposure. This clonotype was detected only a few times. Time point described: pre-sensitization, week 0. Treatment: therapeutic diphenylcyclopropenone sensitization with weekly scalp DPC. Patches went on only after blood had been drawn each time. Unique molecular identifiers were attached to individual cDNA molecules during library preparation. MiXCR, run by TCRdb on the RACE reads, gives a single entry per CDR3 protein. This sample has fewer than 200,000 distinct CDR3 sequences; around 30% occur once, and the top ten carry just under 3%. Germline values: CDR1 SGHAT, CDR2 FQNNGV. The CDR3 totals 14 residues. V shed 2 bases and J shed 7 bases, with 15 bases lying between them.

The chain has TRBV11-2 and TRBJ2-7, with no clear D. The sequences come from whole blood, collected in connection with sensitization to the hapten diphenylcyclopropenone (DPC). This clonotype originated in a woman under 40 with alopecia areata. Some clones in this sample may be carry-over from other donors' samples. The CDR3 DNA follows: TGTGCCAGCAGCTTAAGAAGGAAGCCTTGGGAGCAGTACTTC. Its translation: CASSLRRKPWEQYF.